These 26 T cell receptor beta chains came from one sample sequenced in a study of early T cells in non-severe SARS-CoV-2 infection. TCRdb fed the 5' RACE reads into MiXCR, producing one record per CDR3 protein. The table includes about 25,000 distinct CDR3 sequences, approximately 6% detected once. Sequenced sample: whole blood. The receptors originated from an adult who was a healthcare worker with PCR-confirmed SARS-CoV-2 infection or an uninfected control (not recorded which).

This clonotype was picked up many times. V gene TRBV5-6 combines with J gene TRBJ1-1; 8 bases are shared with TRBD1. CDR3 length equals 14 residues. With 5 bases clipped from V and 1 base from J, the junction kept 4 bases outside the gene matches. CDR1 SGHDT and CDR2 YYEEEE come from the germline V gene. CDR3 in DNA: TGTGCCAGCAGAGACAGGGGCCCGAACACTGAAGCTTTCTTT. Amino acids: CASRDRGPNTEAFF.

This clonotype showed up just a few times. CDR3 in amino acids: CASTIDPRRLNTGELFF. The CDR3 DNA reads TGTGCCAGCACCATAGACCCTAGGAGATTGAACACCGGGGAGCTGTTTTTT. This chain uses TRBV5-5 with TRBJ2-2, with no clear D. This CDR3 comprises 17 residues. With 6 bases removed from V and 1 base from J, the gap between germline ends came to 19 bases. The germline V gene encodes CDR1 SGHKS and CDR2 YYEKEE (reference sequence).

There are many counts of this clonotype. The rearrangement links TRBV5-1 to TRBJ2-4, with 9 bases that match TRBD1. V lost 4 bases, J lost 9 bases, and 8 bases stayed unmatched. The CDR3 consists of 14 residues. Germline CDR1 and CDR2: SGHRS and YFSETQ. The CDR3 DNA sequence: TGCGCCAGCAGCGAGGGACAGGGTACCGGCATTCAGTACTTC. Encoded protein: CASSEGQGTGIQYF.

At least ten counts were recorded for this clonotype. The chain links TRBV28 to TRBJ2-5; 10 nucleotides agree with TRBD1. V lost 3 bases to trimming and J lost 1 base; unmatched junction nucleotides: 5. Germline CDR1 MDHEN, CDR2 SYDVKM. The CDR3 length is 16 residues. This CDR3 is CASSFSGTGVQETQYF. CDR3 DNA sequence: TGTGCCAGCAGTTTCTCCGGGACAGGGGTCCAAGAGACCCAGTACTTC.

This clonotype was counted many times. V gene TRBV4-3 combines with J gene TRBJ2-2; D is possibly TRBD2 (5 bases). The CDR3 length is 16 residues. Germline lookup yields CDR1 LGHNA and CDR2 YSLEER. V was clipped by 4 bases and J by 3 bases, with 15 bases between them. Here the CDR3 DNA reads TGCGCCAGCAGCCGCAAAGCGGAAAGGGACACCGGGGAGCTGTTTTTT. This gives the protein CASSRKAERDTGELFF.

This clonotype was recorded many times. The V and J genes are TRBV4-3 and TRBJ2-7, with a tentative D call TRBD1 (5 bases). CDR3 length equals 14 residues. V shed 0 bases and J shed 6 bases, with 12 bases lying between them. CDR1 LGHNA and CDR2 YSLEER come from the germline V gene. DNA for the CDR3: TGCGCCAGCAGCCAAGATGGGGCCAAGGGCGAGCAGTACTTC. This encodes CASSQDGAKGEQYF.

The chain joins TRBV29-1 to TRBJ2-1; maybe TRBD2 (5 bases). Germline lookup yields CDR1 SQVTM and CDR2 ANQGSEA. The CDR3 is 15 amino acids. The V end lost 4 bases, the J end lost 0 bases, and 13 bases lay between the germline ends. The CDR3, as DNA: TGCAGCGTTGCCTTTGTAGGGAGCTCCTACAATGAGCAGTTCTTC. Protein product: CSVAFVGSSYNEQFF.

This clonotype occurred many times. The rearrangement uses TRBV20-1 and TRBJ2-7; 8 bases line up with TRBD1. CDR3 size: 12 residues. Germline-derived CDR1 and CDR2 are DFQATT and SNEGSKA (reference sequence). Here the CDR3 reads CSPGQGSYEQYF. CDR3 coding DNA: TGCAGCCCCGGACAGGGTTCCTACGAGCAGTACTTC.

This clonotype has a count of ten or more. This chain connects TRBV5-5 to TRBJ2-7; D uncertain. The CDR3 sequence is 12 residues long. Germline CDR1 SGHKS, CDR2 YYEKEE (reference sequence). Trimming cost V 3 bases and J 7 bases, with 11 bases left between them. CDR3 sequence (DNA): TGTGCCAGCAGCTCCCTGTCTGAGGAGCAGTACTTC. This encodes CASSSLSEEQYF.

This clonotype has ten or more counts. This chain uses TRBV7-9 with TRBJ1-4; D is possibly TRBD1 (5 bases). V shed 5 bases and J shed 8 bases, with 15 bases lying between them. The CDR3 contains 14 residues. The V gene's germline CDR1 is SEHNR and CDR2 FQNEAQ (reference sequence). As DNA, the CDR3 is TGTGCCAGCAGCCTCCTCGAGGGGAGGGAAAAACTGTTTTTT. Protein: CASSLLEGREKLFF.

This clonotype was found many times. The chain employs TRBV3-1 and TRBJ1-1; unclear D gene. Trimming took 4 bases from V and 10 from J, leaving 19 bases between them. The CDR3 covers 14 residues. Germline V gene lookup returns CDR1 LGHDT and CDR2 YNNKEL (reference sequence). CDR3 coding DNA: TGTGCCAGCAGCCCCCCCACCCCCTCCGGCGGAGCTTTCTTT. Its protein is CASSPPTPSGGAFF.

The chain couples TRBV10-2 to TRBJ1-1; D not resolved. The CDR3 runs 13 residues. Germline-derived CDR1 and CDR2 are WSHSY and SAAADI. V shed 5 bases and J shed 1 base, with 8 bases lying between them. The CDR3 coding sequence is TGCGCCAGCAGTTACGTCCGGAACACTGAAGCTTTCTTT. Its translation is CASSYVRNTEAFF.

In this sample, this clonotype turned up many times. CDR3 amino acids: CSARAGSAYEQYF. The CDR3 DNA reads TGCAGTGCTAGAGCGGGATCGGCTTACGAGCAGTACTTC. V gene TRBV20-1 combines with J gene TRBJ2-7, with a weak D call TRBD2 (5 bases). CDR1 is DFQATT and CDR2 is SNEGSKA in the germline V gene (reference sequence). V was clipped by 1 base and J by 4 bases, with 11 bases between them. This CDR3 is 13 amino acids long.

This clonotype came up many times. The V call is TRBV19, the J call TRBJ2-5; D is unresolved. The CDR3 extends over 11 amino acids. Germline V gene data show CDR1 as LNHDA and CDR2 as SQIVND (reference sequence). The V end was cut by 4 bases, the J end by 4 bases, with 4 bases between. DNA of the CDR3: TGTGCCAGTAGTACGAGAGAGACCCAGTACTTC. Encoded protein: CASSTRETQYF. The whole variable domain, remainder taken from reference TRBV19 and TRBJ2-5, is DGGITQSPKYLFRKEGQNVTLSCEQNLNHDAMYWYRQDPGQGLRLIYYSQIVNDFQKGDIAEGYSVSREKKESFPLTVTSAQKNPTAFYLCASSTRETQYFGPGTRLLVL.

The sample holds a few counts of this clonotype. The V gene is TRBV20-1, the J gene TRBJ2-1, with 14 bases matching TRBD2. Per germline, CDR1 DFQATT and CDR2 SNEGSKA (reference sequence). The V segment lost 0 bases and the J segment 0 bases; nucleotides outside the gene matches: 10. This CDR3 spans 20 amino acids. The CDR3 DNA follows: TGCAGTGCTAGAGATTGGTCGGGACTAGCGGGGGCCAACTCCTACAATGAGCAGTTCTTC. It translates to CSARDWSGLAGANSYNEQFF.

This chain links TRBV7-8 with TRBJ2-3; 8 bases line up with TRBD2. V trimming: 5 bases; J trimming: 2 bases; junction bases outside the gene matches: 9. The CDR3 spans 16 residues. Germline CDR1 SGHVS, CDR2 FQNEAQ. The CDR3 bases are TGTGCCAGCAGCCCCTACAGCGGGGGTTACACAGATACGCAGTATTTT. Encoded protein: CASSPYSGGYTDTQYF.

This clonotype was seen at least ten times. The chain combines TRBV14 with TRBJ2-1; D may match TRBD1 or TRBD2 (5 bases each). V dropped 6 bases and J dropped 1 base, with 19 bases sitting between them. Germline V CDR1 and CDR2: SGHDN, FVKESK. The CDR3 covers 17 residues. The CDR3 region is CASRPIPGTGSYNEQFF. The CDR3 DNA is TGTGCCAGCAGACCCATTCCCGGGACGGGATCCTACAATGAGCAGTTCTTC.

This clonotype came up many times. The junction departs from the called germline gene at one end, perhaps through a read error. The chain has TRBV7-7 and TRBJ2-7; TRBD2 is a possible D gene (5 bases). Germline V gives CDR1 SSHAT, CDR2 FNYEAQ (reference sequence). The CDR3 runs to 13 residues. The CDR3 reads CASSPGGSYEQYF. The CDR3 nucleotides read TGTGCTAGCAGCCCAGGCGGGTCCTACGAGCAGTACTTC.

This clonotype was found a few times. V usage is TRBV20-1 and J usage is TRBJ1-1; 8 nucleotides line up with TRBD1. Losses at the gene ends were 2 bases for V and 5 bases for J; bases not matched to a gene: 1. The CDR3 has 12 amino acids. Per the germline V gene, CDR1 is DFQATT and CDR2 is SNEGSKA (reference sequence). In DNA, the CDR3 is TGCAGTGCTAGATACAGGGGGACTGAAGCTTTCTTT. This codes for CSARYRGTEAFF.

There are many counts of this clonotype. This chain joins TRBV4-1 and TRBJ1-4; D is unresolved. V gave up 2 bases and J gave up 5 bases, with 15 bases separating them. In germline, CDR1 is MGHRA, CDR2 YSYEKL. CDR3 length: 16 residues. The CDR3 is CASSQNSWQLNEKLFF. In nucleotides, the CDR3 is TGCGCCAGCAGCCAAAACAGTTGGCAGTTGAATGAAAAACTGTTTTTT.

The V call is TRBV11-1, the J call TRBJ1-1; maybe TRBD1 (5 bases). The germline V and J ends were trimmed by 1 base and 3 bases, with 12 bases remaining between them. This CDR3 has 15 residues. Looked up from germline, CDR1 is SGHAT and CDR2 is FQDESV (reference sequence). This CDR3 reads CASSLDGTLDTEAFF. As DNA, the CDR3 is TGTGCCAGCAGCTTAGATGGGACCCTGGACACTGAAGCTTTCTTT.

This clonotype has a count of ten or more. The chain carries TRBV29-1 and TRBJ2-3; D unresolved. Germline V gives CDR1 SQVTM, CDR2 ANQGSEA. Between the trimmed V and J ends, which lost 3 bases and 3 bases, there was a span of 10 bases. CDR3 length equals 13 residues. This CDR3 reads CSVESRLTDTQYF. For the CDR3, the DNA is TGCAGCGTTGAGAGCAGGCTGACAGATACGCAGTATTTT.

The chain is built from TRBV7-2 and TRBJ2-3; D gene unclear. Germline CDR1 reads SGHTA; CDR2 reads FQGNSA. V shed 0 bases and J shed 6 bases, with 13 bases lying between them. CDR3 length: 15 residues. CDR3 residues: CASSLASSSQDTQYF. As DNA, the CDR3 is TGTGCCAGCAGCTTAGCATCTTCCAGCCAGGATACGCAGTATTTT.

This clonotype was recorded many times. V usage is TRBV12-3 or TRBV12-4 and J usage is TRBJ2-1, with D uncertain. The CDR3 length is 12 residues. The V end was cut by 2 bases, the J end by 5 bases, with 4 bases between. CDR3 nucleotides: TGTGCCAGCAGTTTATCCGACAATGAGCAGTTCTTC. This sequence encodes CASSLSDNEQFF.

Here the CDR3 DNA reads TGTGCCAGCAGCTTCTTGTCCCTAGGGGCTGAGCAGTTCTTC. Translated, it gives CASSFLSLGAEQFF. The chain links TRBV7-8 to TRBJ2-1; TRBD1 is a possible D gene (5 bases). The CDR3 consists of 14 residues. Germline assignment: CDR1 SGHVS and CDR2 FQNEAQ. Trimming removed 3 bases from V and 9 bases from J, with 15 bases in between.

This clonotype was seen ten or more times. The J gene is TRBJ2-1, the V gene TRBV7-8, with 9 bases matching TRBD2. This CDR3 is 17 amino acids long. With 2 bases clipped from V and 5 bases from J, the junction kept 10 bases outside the gene matches. Germline CDR1 is SGHVS and CDR2 is FQNEAQ. In nucleotides, the CDR3 is TGTGCCAGCAGCTTAAGGTCGCGGGGGGGAGTCGACAATGAGCAGTTCTTC. Encoded protein: CASSLRSRGGVDNEQFF.